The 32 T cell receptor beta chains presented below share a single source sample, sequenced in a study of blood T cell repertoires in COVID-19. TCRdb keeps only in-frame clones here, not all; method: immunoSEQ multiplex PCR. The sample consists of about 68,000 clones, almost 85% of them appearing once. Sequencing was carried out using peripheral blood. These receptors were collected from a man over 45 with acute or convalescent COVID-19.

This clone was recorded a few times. This chain's CDR3 is CSVGTDRANYGYTF. The CDR3 DNA is TGCAGCGTGGGGACCGACAGGGCTAACTATGGCTACACCTTC. This rearrangement joins TRBV29-1 to TRBJ1-2, with TRBD1 identical over 7 bases. Per the germline V gene, CDR1 is SQVTM and CDR2 is ANQGSEA. The CDR3 has 14 amino acids. The J segment lost 0 bases and the V segment lost 6 bases, leaving 7 bases of the junction unmatched.

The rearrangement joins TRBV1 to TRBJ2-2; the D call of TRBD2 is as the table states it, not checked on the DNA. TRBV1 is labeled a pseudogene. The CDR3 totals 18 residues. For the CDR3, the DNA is TGCACCAGCAGCCAGAGACTAGCGGGGGGGCCGGACACCGGGGAGCTGTTTTTT. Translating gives CTSSQRLAGGPDTGELFF.

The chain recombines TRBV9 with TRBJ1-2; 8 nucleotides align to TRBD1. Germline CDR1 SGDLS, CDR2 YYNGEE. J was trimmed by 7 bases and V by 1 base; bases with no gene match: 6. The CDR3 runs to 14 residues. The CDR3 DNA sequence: TGTGCCAGCAGCGTACAGGGGGCGCGCGGTGGCTACACCTTC. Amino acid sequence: CASSVQGARGGYTF. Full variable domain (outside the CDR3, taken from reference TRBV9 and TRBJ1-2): DSGVTQTPKHLITATGQRVTLRCSPRSGDLSVYWYQQSLDQGLQFLIQYYNGEERAKGNILERFSAQQFPDLHSELNLSSLELGDSALYFCASSVQGARGGYTFGSGTRLTVV.

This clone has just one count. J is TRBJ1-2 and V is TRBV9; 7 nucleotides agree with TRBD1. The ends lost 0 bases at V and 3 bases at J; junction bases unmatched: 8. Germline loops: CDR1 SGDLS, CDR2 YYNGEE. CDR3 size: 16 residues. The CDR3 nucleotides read TGTGCCAGCAGCGTAGTTGACAGGGAAGGTGACTATGGCTACACCTTC. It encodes CASSVVDREGDYGYTF.

Here the CDR3 reads CSVAAGGPYEQYF. For the CDR3, the DNA is TGCAGCGTTGCGGCAGGGGGTCCATACGAGCAGTACTTC. The chain joins TRBV29-1 to TRBJ2-7, with 7 bases lining up with TRBD1. This CDR3 has 13 residues. The junction had 7 bases not matched to a gene; V was cut back by 4 bases and J by 4 bases. Germline V gives CDR1 SQVTM, CDR2 ANQGSEA.

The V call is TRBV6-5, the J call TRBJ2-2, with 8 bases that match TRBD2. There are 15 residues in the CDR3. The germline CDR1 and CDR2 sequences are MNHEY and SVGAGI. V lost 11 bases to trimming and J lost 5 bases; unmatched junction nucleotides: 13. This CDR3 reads CAGPRGGVWTGELFF. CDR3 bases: TGTGCCGGTCCTCGGGGGGGGGTATGGACCGGGGAGCTGTTTTTT.

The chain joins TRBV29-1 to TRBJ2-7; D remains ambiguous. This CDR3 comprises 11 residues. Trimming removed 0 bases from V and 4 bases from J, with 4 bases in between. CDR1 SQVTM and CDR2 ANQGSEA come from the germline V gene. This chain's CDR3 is CSVEERYEQYF. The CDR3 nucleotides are TGCAGCGTTGAAGAACGGTACGAGCAGTACTTC.

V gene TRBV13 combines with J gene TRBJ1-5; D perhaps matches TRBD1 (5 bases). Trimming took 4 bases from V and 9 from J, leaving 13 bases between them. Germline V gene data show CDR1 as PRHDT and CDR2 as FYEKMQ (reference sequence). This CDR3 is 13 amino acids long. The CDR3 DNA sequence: TGTGCCAGCAGCTCATCCGGGGGTGGGCCCCAGCATTTT. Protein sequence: CASSSSGGGPQHF.

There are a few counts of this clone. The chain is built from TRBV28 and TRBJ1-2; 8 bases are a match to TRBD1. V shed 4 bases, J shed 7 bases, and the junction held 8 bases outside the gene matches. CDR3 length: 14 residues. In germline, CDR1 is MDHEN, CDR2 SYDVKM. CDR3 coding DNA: TGTGCCAGCAGTTGGGGGCAGGGGGCCGGTGGCTACACCTTC. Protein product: CASSWGQGAGGYTF.

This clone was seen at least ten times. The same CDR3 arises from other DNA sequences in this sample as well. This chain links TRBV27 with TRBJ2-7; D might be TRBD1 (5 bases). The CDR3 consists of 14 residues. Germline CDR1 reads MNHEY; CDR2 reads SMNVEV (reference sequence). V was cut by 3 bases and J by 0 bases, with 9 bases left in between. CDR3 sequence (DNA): TGTGCCAGCAGTTTGTCGACAGCCTCCTACGAGCAGTACTTC. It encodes CASSLSTASYEQYF.

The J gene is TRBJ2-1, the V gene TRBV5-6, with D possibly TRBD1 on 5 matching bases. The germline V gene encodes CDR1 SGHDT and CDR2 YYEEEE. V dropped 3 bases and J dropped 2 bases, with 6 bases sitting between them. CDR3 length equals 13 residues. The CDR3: CASSWTTYNEQFF. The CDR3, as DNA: TGTGCCAGCAGCTGGACAACCTACAATGAGCAGTTCTTC.

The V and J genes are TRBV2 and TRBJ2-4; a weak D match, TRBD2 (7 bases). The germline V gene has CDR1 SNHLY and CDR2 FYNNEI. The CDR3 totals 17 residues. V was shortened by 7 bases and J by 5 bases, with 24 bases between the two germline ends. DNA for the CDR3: TGTGCCAGCACCCTCGAACTCCTTCGCGGGGGCCAAAACATTCAGTACTTC. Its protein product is CASTLELLRGGQNIQYF.

The CDR3 DNA is TGTGCCAGCAGGCCACCCGGGACTGGGGCCAACGTCCTGACTTTC. It translates to CASRPPGTGANVLTF. The chain combines TRBV11-2 with TRBJ2-6; a weak D match, TRBD2 (5 bases). V was cut by 6 bases and J by 2 bases, with 11 bases left in between. Germline V lookup: CDR1 SGHAT, CDR2 FQNNGV. CDR3 length equals 15 residues.

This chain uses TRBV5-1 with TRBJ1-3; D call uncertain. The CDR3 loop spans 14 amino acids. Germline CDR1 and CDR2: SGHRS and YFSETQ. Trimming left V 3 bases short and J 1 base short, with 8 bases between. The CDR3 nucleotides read TGCGCCAGCAGCTCCCCGGGGTCTGGAAACACCATATATTTT. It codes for CASSSPGSGNTIYF. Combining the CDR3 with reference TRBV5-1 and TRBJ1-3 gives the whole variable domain KAGVTQTPRYLIKTRGQQVTLSCSPISGHRSVSWYQQTPGQGLQFLFEYFSETQRNKGNFPGRFSGRQFSNSRSEMNVSTLELGDSALYLCASSSPGSGNTIYFGEGSWLTVV.

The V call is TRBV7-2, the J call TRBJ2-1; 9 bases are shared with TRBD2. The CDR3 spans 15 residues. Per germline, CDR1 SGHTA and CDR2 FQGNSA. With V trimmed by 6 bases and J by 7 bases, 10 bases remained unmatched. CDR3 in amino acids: CASSYRVAGENEQFF. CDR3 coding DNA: TGTGCCAGCAGTTACAGGGTAGCGGGGGAAAATGAGCAGTTCTTC.

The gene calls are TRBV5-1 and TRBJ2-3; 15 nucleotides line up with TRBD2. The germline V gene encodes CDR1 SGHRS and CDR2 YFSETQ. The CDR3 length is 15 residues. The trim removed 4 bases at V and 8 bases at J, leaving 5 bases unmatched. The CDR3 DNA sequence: TGCGCCAGCAGCGCAGGGACTAGCGGGGGGAGTACGCAGTATTTT. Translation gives CASSAGTSGGSTQYF.

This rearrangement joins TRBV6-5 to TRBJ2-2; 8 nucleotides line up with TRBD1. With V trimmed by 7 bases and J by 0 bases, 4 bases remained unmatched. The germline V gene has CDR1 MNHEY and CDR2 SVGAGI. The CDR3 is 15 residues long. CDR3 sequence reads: CASNVQGANTGELFF. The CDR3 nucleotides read TGTGCCAGCAACGTACAGGGGGCGAACACCGGGGAGCTGTTTTTT.

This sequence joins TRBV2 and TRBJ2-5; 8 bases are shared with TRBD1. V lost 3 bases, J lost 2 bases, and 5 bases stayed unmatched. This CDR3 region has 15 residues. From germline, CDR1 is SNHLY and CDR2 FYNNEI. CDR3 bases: TGTGCCAGCAGTGACGGGACAGGATCTCAAGAGACCCAGTACTTC. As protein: CASSDGTGSQETQYF. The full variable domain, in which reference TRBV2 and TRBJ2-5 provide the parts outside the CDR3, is EPEVTQTPSHQVTQMGQEVILRCVPISNHLYFYWYRQILGQKVEFLVSFYNNEISEKSEIFDDQFSVERPDGSNFTLKIRSTKLEDSAMYFCASSDGTGSQETQYFGPGTRLLVL.

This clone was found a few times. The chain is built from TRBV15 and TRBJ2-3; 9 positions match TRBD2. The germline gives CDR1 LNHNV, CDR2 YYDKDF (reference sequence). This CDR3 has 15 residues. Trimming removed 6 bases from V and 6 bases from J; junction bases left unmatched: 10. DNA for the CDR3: TGTGCCACCAGGAGTGAGCGGGGGGTTCGTGATACGCAGTATTTT. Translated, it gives CATRSERGVRDTQYF.

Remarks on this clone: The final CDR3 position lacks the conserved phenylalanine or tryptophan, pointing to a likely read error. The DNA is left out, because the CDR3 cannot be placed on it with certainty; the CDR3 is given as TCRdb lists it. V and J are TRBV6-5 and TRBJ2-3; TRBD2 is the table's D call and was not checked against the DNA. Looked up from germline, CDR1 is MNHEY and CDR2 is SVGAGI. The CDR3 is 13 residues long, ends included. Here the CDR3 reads CASQKAGTSVTLL.

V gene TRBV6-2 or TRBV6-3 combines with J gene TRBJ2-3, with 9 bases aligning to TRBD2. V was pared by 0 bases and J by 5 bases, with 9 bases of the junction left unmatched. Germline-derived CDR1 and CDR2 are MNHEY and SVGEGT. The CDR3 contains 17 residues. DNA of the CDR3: TGTGCCAGCAGTTACTCGCGCCAGCGGGGGGATCAAGATACGCAGTATTTT. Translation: CASSYSRQRGDQDTQYF.

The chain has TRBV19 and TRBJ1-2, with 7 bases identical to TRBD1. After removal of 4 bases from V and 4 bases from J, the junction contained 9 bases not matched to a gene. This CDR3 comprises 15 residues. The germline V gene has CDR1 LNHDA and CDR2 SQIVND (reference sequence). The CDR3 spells CASSTKGGDGYGYTF. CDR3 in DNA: TGTGCCAGTAGTACTAAAGGGGGCGACGGCTATGGCTACACCTTC.

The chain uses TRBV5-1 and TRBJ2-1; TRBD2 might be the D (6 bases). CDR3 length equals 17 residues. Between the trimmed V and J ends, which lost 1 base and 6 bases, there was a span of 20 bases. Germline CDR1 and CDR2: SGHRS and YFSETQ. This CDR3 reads CASSLMFRRGGGNEQFF. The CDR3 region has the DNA TGCGCCAGCAGCTTGATGTTCCGACGGGGAGGAGGCAATGAGCAGTTCTTC.

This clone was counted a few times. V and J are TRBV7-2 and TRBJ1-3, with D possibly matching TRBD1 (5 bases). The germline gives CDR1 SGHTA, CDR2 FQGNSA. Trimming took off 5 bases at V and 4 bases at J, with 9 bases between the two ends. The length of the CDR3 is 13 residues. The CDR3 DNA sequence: TGTGCCAGCAGCGAAGGGGCAGGAAACACCATATATTTT. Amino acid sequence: CASSEGAGNTIYF.

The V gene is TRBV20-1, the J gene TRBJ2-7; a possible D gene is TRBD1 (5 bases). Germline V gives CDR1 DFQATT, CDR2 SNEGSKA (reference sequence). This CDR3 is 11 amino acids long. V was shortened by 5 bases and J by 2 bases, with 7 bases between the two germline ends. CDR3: CSAQGAYEQYF. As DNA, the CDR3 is TGCAGTGCTCAAGGGGCCTACGAGCAGTACTTC.

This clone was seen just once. The CDR3 nucleotides are TGTGCCAGCAGCTTAGATGGCAGGGTCGACACCGGGGAGCTGTTTTTT. It yields the protein CASSLDGRVDTGELFF. The J gene is TRBJ2-2, the V gene TRBV11-3; D is perhaps TRBD1 (5 bases). Trimming cost V 0 bases and J 3 bases, with 11 bases left between them. In germline, CDR1 is SGHNT, CDR2 YENEEA. The CDR3 is 16 residues long.

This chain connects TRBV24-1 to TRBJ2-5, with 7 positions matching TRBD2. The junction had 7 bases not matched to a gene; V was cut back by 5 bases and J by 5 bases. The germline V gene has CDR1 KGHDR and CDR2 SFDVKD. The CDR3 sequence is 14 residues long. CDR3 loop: CATSASRGRETQYF. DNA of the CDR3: TGTGCCACCAGTGCGTCGCGGGGGAGGGAGACCCAGTACTTC.

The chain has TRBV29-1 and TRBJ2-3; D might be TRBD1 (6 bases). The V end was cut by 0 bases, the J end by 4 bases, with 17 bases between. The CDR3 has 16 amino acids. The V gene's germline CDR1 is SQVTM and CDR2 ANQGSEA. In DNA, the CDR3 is TGCAGCGTTGAAGACCCCCGGTACAGGGCCGCAGATACGCAGTATTTT. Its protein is CSVEDPRYRAADTQYF.

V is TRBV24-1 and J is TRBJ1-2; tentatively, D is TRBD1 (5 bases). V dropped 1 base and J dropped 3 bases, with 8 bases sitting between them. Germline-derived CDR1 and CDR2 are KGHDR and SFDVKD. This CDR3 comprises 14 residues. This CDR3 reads CATSDFGRDYGYTF. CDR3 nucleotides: TGTGCCACCAGTGATTTTGGCAGGGACTATGGCTACACCTTC.

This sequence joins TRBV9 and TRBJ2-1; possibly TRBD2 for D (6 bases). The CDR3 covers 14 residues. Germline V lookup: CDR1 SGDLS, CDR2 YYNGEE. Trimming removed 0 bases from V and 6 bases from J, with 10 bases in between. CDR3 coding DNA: TGTGCCAGCAGCGTAGAAGCGGGTACCAATGAGCAGTTCTTC. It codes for CASSVEAGTNEQFF. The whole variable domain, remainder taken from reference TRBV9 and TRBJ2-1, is DSGVTQTPKHLITATGQRVTLRCSPRSGDLSVYWYQQSLDQGLQFLIQYYNGEERAKGNILERFSAQQFPDLHSELNLSSLELGDSALYFCASSVEAGTNEQFFGPGTRLTVL.

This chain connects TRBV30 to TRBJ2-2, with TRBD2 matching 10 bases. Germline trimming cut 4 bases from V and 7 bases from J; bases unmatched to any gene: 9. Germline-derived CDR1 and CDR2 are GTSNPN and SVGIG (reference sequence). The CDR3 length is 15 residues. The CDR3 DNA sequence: TGTGCCTGGAATAGGGGACTAGCGTCGCTCGGGGAGCTGTTTTTT. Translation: CAWNRGLASLGELFF.

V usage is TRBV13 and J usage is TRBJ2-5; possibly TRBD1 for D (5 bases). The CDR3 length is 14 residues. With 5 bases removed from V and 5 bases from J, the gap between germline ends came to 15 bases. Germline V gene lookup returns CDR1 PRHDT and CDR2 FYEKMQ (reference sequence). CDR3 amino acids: CASSPRLRQETQYF. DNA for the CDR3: TGTGCCAGCAGCCCAAGACTGAGACAGGAGACCCAGTACTTC.